This entry is about one T cell receptor beta chain. The antigen is unknown. This record belongs to a study of OX40 agonist ivuxolimab in advanced cancers. Points from the study as a whole: Some patients who did not respond also had low normalized T-cell clonal expansion.

Repertoires were generated with immunoSEQ multiplex PCR, while TCRdb's copy carries only in-frame clones and drops some. The sample contains about 68,000 clones, 85% to 95% of which appear only once. After removal of 4 bases from V and 3 bases from J, the junction contained 6 bases not matched to a gene. The CDR3 has 15 amino acids. Germline V gene lookup returns CDR1 SEHNR and CDR2 FQNEAQ (reference sequence). Patients with autoimmune history or systemic immunosuppression were excluded. The sequenced sample was CD4+ or CD8+ T cells sorted from blood, obtained in a trial of the OX40 agonist ivuxolimab. The receptor's source is an adult with an advanced solid tumor such as melanoma, head and neck, liver or kidney cancer. The chain recombines TRBV7-9 with TRBJ1-1; 9 bases line up with TRBD1. The CDR3 sequence: CASSSLTGGDTEAFF. DNA of the CDR3: TGTGCCAGCAGCTCCTTGACAGGGGGGGACACTGAAGCTTTCTTT.